Listed below are T cell receptor beta chains from one sample, sequenced in a study of human T cells and chemical hapten exposure. TCRdb re-derived calls from the RACE reads in MiXCR, one entry per CDR3 protein. The sample yields roughly 97,000 distinct CDR3 sequences, less than 35% seen once. The sample was whole blood, taken in connection with sensitization to the hapten diphenylcyclopropenone (DPC). The receptor set was obtained from a man aged 40-50 years with alopecia areata. Some clones in this sample may be carry-over from other donors' samples. Each CDR3 is given with its conserved first and last residue. The D gene is left open where the match is weak. Expanded clones get a size class; other rows say once, few or many, or leave the size out.

J,D,V,size,DNA,CDR3
TRBJ2-7,TRBD1,TRBV28,-,TGTGCCAGCTATTCCGGGACAGGGTCCCCCGAGCAGTACTTC,CASYSGTGSPEQYF
TRBJ2-1,TRBD1,TRBV5-6,few,TGTGCCAGCAGCTCTCTCGACAGGGGAGGATACAATGAGCAGTTCTTC,CASSSLDRGGYNEQFF
TRBJ2-3,-,TRBV20-1,-,TGCAGTGCCGCCGGCCTAGCAGAAAAAGATACGCAGTATTTT,CSAAGLAEKDTQYF
TRBJ2-5,-,TRBV28,few,TGTGCCAGCAACCCCCGCGATCGGATACAAGAGACCCAGTACTTC,CASNPRDRIQETQYF
TRBJ1-6,TRBD1,TRBV20-1,few,TGCAGTGCTAGGTTCAGAACAGGGGAAGGTAATTCACCCCTCCACTTT,CSARFRTGEGNSPLHF
TRBJ2-7,-,TRBV7-2,-,TGTGCCAGCAGCTTAGCTCCCGCAGGGGGGGGATACGAGCAGTACTTC,CASSLAPAGGGYEQYF
TRBJ2-7,TRBD2,TRBV12-3/TRBV12-4,-,TGTGCCAGCAGGTCGGGGGGCTACGAGCAGTACTTC,CASRSGGYEQYF
TRBJ2-5,TRBD1,TRBV5-6,-,TGTGCCAGCAGCACAAGGACAGGGGCGAGTGAGACCCAGTACTTC,CASSTRTGASETQYF
TRBJ1-4,-,TRBV20-1,few,TGCAGTGCTATCAGGGAGTCTAATGAAAAACTGTTTTTT,CSAIRESNEKLFF
TRBJ1-5,-,TRBV20-1,-,TGCAGTGCTAGAGATCAAGGGGCTAACTATTGGAATCAGCCCCAGCATTTT,CSARDQGANYWNQPQHF
TRBJ2-7,-,TRBV27,few,TGTGCCAGCAGTTTATCTGGCTCCTACGAGCAGTACTTC,CASSLSGSYEQYF
TRBJ2-3,TRBD2,TRBV25-1,-,TGTGCCAGCTTACTAGCGGGAGGGTCTCAGAGGCAGTATTTT,CASLLAGGSQRQYF
TRBJ2-3,-,TRBV27,-,TGTGCCAGCAGTTTACGCAGCACAGATACGCAGTATTTT,CASSLRSTDTQYF
TRBJ2-3,TRBD1,TRBV5-1,few,TGCGCCAGCAGCACACAGGGGGCAAGCACAGATACGCAGTATTTT,CASSTQGASTDTQYF
TRBJ1-5,-,TRBV6-5,-,TGTGCCAGCAGCCGCGAGATCGGGGCAGGTCAGCCCCAGCATTTT,CASSREIGAGQPQHF
TRBJ1-2,-,TRBV29-1,-,TGCAGCGTTGACGATTGGGTCTATGGCTACACCTTC,CSVDDWVYGYTF
TRBJ2-3,TRBD1,TRBV20-1,few,TGCAGTGCCCCCCAAACCGGGACAGGGGTAGATACGCAGTATTTT,CSAPQTGTGVDTQYF
TRBJ1-1,-,TRBV5-1,-,TGCGCCAGCAGCTTGTCGGCGGGCACTGAAGCTTTCTTT,CASSLSAGTEAFF
TRBJ2-1,-,TRBV7-3,once,TGTGCCAGCAGCAGGCGCCCCTGGCCAAATGAGCAGTTCTTC,CASSRRPWPNEQFF
TRBJ2-3,-,TRBV24-1,-,TGTGCCACCAGTGATTTTGGGGCGGCAAGCACAGATACGCAGTATTTT,CATSDFGAASTDTQYF
TRBJ2-1,TRBD2,TRBV9,few,TGTGCCAGCAGCCTTGGGACTAGCGGTAGTGATGAGCAGTTCTTC,CASSLGTSGSDEQFF
TRBJ2-3,-,TRBV28,-,TGTGCCAGCTTATCGGCTGGTTGCACAGATACGCAGTATTTT,CASLSAGCTDTQYF
TRBJ2-3,-,TRBV9,-,TGTGCCAGCAGCACTCGGACTGGGGGGATCGATACGCAGTATTTT,CASSTRTGGIDTQYF
TRBJ2-1,-,TRBV7-9,-,TGTGCCAGCAGCTTAGCGGGAGACGTTGAGCAGTTCTTC,CASSLAGDVEQFF
TRBJ1-2,-,TRBV10-3,-,TGTGCCATCCTCCAGGGAAACTATGGCTACACCTTC,CAILQGNYGYTF
TRBJ2-3,TRBD1,TRBV20-1,few,TGCAGTGCTAGACGGGACAGGGAAATGACAGATACGCAGTATTTT,CSARRDREMTDTQYF
TRBJ2-1,-,TRBV27,-,TGTGCCAGCAGTATCCACTCCGGGACCCCGGGGAATAATGAGCAGTTCTTC,CASSIHSGTPGNNEQFF
TRBJ2-7,-,TRBV3-1,-,TGTGCCAGCAGCCCCGACGAGTGGGGGGCTCGGGAGCAGTACTTC,CASSPDEWGAREQYF
TRBJ1-6,TRBD1,TRBV7-3,-,TGTGCCAGCAGCTTAAGTCAGGGGGCAAGGTCACCCCTCCACTTT,CASSLSQGARSPLHF
TRBJ2-3,TRBD1,TRBV29-1,few,TGCAGCGGTCGGACAGGTAGCACAGATACGCAGTATTTT,CSGRTGSTDTQYF
TRBJ1-5,-,TRBV12-5,few,TGTGCTAGTGCCGCGCCTGGGAATCAGCCCCAGCATTTT,CASAAPGNQPQHF
TRBJ2-7,-,TRBV6-2/TRBV6-3,few,TGTGCCAGCAGTTACGCTACAGGGGACTGCAACGAGCAGTACTTC,CASSYATGDCNEQYF
TRBJ2-3,TRBD2,TRBV5-4,few,TGTGCCAGCAGCGAGGGACTAGCTACAGATACGCAGTATTTT,CASSEGLATDTQYF
TRBJ1-6,-,TRBV7-2,-,TGTGCCAGCAGCTACGCGAGCTCCTATAATTCACCCCTCCACTTT,CASSYASSYNSPLHF
TRBJ2-6,-,TRBV12-3/TRBV12-4,-,TGTGCCAGCACCAATATTCGAGGGTACTCTGGGGCCAACGTCCTGACTTTC,CASTNIRGYSGANVLTF
TRBJ2-7,TRBD2,TRBV6-6,-,TGTGCCAGCAGTCCCGGTGGAAGCGGGAGCAACGAGCAGTACTTC,CASSPGGSGSNEQYF
TRBJ1-5,-,TRBV27,-,TGTGCCAGCAGTTTCCCCCGACTGGGGATGGAAGGCAATCAGCCCCAGCATTTT,CASSFPRLGMEGNQPQHF
TRBJ1-6,-,TRBV9,medium-sized,TGTGCCAGCAGCCCAGAAGCAGGGGTTAATTCACCCCTCCACTTT,CASSPEAGVNSPLHF
TRBJ1-2,TRBD1,TRBV5-5,-,TGTGCCAGCAGCCCACCGGGACAGACCTATGGCTACAACTTC,CASSPPGQTYGYNF
TRBJ2-3,TRBD1,TRBV12-3/TRBV12-4,-,TGTGCCAGCACTGGACAGGGTTCGGATACGCAGTATTTT,CASTGQGSDTQYF
TRBJ2-2,-,TRBV3-1,few,TGTGCCAGCAGCCATTACACGAACACCGGGGAGCTGTTTTTT,CASSHYTNTGELFF
TRBJ1-2,-,TRBV10-2,-,TGCGCCAGCCATGATTCGGGGGGCTATGGCTACACCTTC,CASHDSGGYGYTF
TRBJ1-1,-,TRBV20-1,few,TGCAGTGCTAGAGTGGGCACCTTGAGGTGGACTGAAGCTTTCTTT,CSARVGTLRWTEAFF
TRBJ2-1,-,TRBV20-1,-,TGCAGTGCTAGTGAGTCCTACAATGAGCAGTTCTTC,CSASESYNEQFF